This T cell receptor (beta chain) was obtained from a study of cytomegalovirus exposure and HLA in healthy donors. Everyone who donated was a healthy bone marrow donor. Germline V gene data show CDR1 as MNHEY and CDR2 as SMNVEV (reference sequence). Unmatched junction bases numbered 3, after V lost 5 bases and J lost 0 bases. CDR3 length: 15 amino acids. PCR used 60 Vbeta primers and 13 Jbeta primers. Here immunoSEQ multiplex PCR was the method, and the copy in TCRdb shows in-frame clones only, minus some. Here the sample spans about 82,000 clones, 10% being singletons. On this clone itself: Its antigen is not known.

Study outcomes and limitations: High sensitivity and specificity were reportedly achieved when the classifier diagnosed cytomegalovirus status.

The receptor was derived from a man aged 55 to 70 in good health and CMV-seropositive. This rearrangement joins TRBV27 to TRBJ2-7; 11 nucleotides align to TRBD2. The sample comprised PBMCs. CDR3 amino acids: CASSPGLAVSYEQYF. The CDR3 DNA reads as TGTGCCAGCAGTCCGGGACTAGCGGTCTCCTACGAGCAGTACTTC.